Below, 19 T cell receptor beta chains from the same sample are listed, as sequenced in a study of lymphopenia after photon versus proton radiotherapy. TCRdb keeps only in-frame clones here, not all; method: immunoSEQ multiplex PCR. The repertoire consists of approximately 62,000 clones, with approximately 84% occurring once and the leading ten covering around 2%. The sequencing used peripheral blood, collected from a patient treated with proton-based radiotherapy. The source is a man aged 55 to 70 with pancreatic cancer.

The sample holds one count of this clone. The chain combines TRBV9 with TRBJ2-5; 9 nucleotides align to TRBD2. CDR3 length equals 14 residues. In germline, CDR1 is SGDLS, CDR2 YYNGEE. V trimming: 3 bases; J trimming: 4 bases; junction bases outside the gene matches: 4. The CDR3 region is CASSGMTSGETQYF. DNA for the CDR3: TGTGCCAGCAGCGGAATGACTAGCGGAGAGACCCAGTACTTC.

The rearrangement uses TRBV11-3 and TRBJ1-1; perhaps TRBD1 as D (5 bases). This CDR3 is 15 amino acids long. Trimming removed 5 bases from V and 4 bases from J, with 17 bases in between. Looked up from germline, CDR1 is SGHNT and CDR2 is YENEEA. The CDR3 region is CASSNEPAGGTEAFF. CDR3 coding DNA: TGTGCCAGCAGCAATGAACCCGCGGGGGGCACTGAAGCTTTCTTT.

The rearrangement links TRBV28 to TRBJ1-2; 7 nucleotides line up with TRBD1. Looked up from germline, CDR1 is MDHEN and CDR2 is SYDVKM. Trimming at V came to 4 bases and at J to 2 bases, leaving 10 bases not matched to a gene. This CDR3 spans 16 amino acids. DNA of the CDR3: TGTGCCAGCAGTTCCCCCTACAGGGGTTCGAACTATGGCTACACCTTC. This gives the protein CASSSPYRGSNYGYTF.

This chain links TRBV7-2 with TRBJ2-1; D uncertain. Germline CDR1 SGHTA, CDR2 FQGNSA. The CDR3 extends over 13 amino acids. Trimming shortened V by 8 bases and J by 9 bases, and 17 bases separated the two germline ends. The CDR3 region is CASGQGPSGEQFF. In DNA, the CDR3 is TGTGCCAGCGGCCAAGGTCCTTCGGGTGAGCAGTTCTTC.

V is TRBV3-1 (or the pseudogene TRBV3-2) and J is TRBJ2-1; D is unclear. The CDR3 is made up of 8 amino acids. Trimming shortened V by 7 bases and J by 8 bases, and 0 bases separated the two germline ends. Germline V gene data show CDR1 as LGHDT and CDR2 as YNNKEL (reference sequence). DNA for the CDR3: TGTGCCAGCAATGAGCAGTTCTTC. Translated: CASNEQFF.

V gene TRBV5-6 combines with J gene TRBJ2-1, with TRBD2 matching 14 bases. The germline CDR1 and CDR2 sequences are SGHDT and YYEEEE. The V and J ends lost 2 bases and 10 bases, in that order; junction bases with no gene match: 8. The length of the CDR3 is 16 residues. The CDR3 is CASSLTGTSGSREQFF. CDR3 DNA sequence: TGTGCCAGCAGCTTAACCGGGACTAGCGGGAGTCGCGAGCAGTTCTTC.

The chain joins TRBV11-2 to TRBJ1-1, with a possible D match to TRBD1 (5 bases). V was clipped by 3 bases and J by 1 base, with 9 bases between them. Germline V gives CDR1 SGHAT, CDR2 FQNNGV. This CDR3 is 14 amino acids long. DNA for the CDR3: TGTGCCAGCAGCTTGTTCACAGGGAACACTGAAGCTTTCTTT. Its translation is CASSLFTGNTEAFF.

The chain joins TRBV27 to TRBJ2-7; D call uncertain. From germline, CDR1 is MNHEY and CDR2 SMNVEV (reference sequence). With 1 base removed from V and 7 bases from J, the gap between germline ends came to 14 bases. The CDR3 length is 14 residues. CDR3 nucleotides: TGTGCCAGCAGTTTATTGGGCAACGTTCGGGAGCAGTACTTC. This translates into CASSLLGNVREQYF.

The chain uses TRBV27 and TRBJ2-1, with D unresolved. The length of the CDR3 is 15 residues. Deletions cut 5 bases from V and 2 bases from J, with 13 bases between. Germline V lookup: CDR1 MNHEY, CDR2 SMNVEV (reference sequence). CDR3: CASSLQPPAYNEQFF. CDR3 DNA: TGTGCCAGCAGTCTCCAGCCGCCGGCCTACAATGAGCAGTTCTTC.

The rearrangement links TRBV11-2 to TRBJ2-1, with D perhaps matching TRBD2 (5 bases). CDR1 and CDR2 from the germline V gene are SGHAT and FQNNGV. CDR3 length equals 14 residues. V shed 7 bases and J shed 6 bases, with 16 bases lying between them. The CDR3 DNA follows: TGTGCCAGCAAGCGGTCGTATACTTCCAATGAGCAGTTCTTC. Translated, it gives CASKRSYTSNEQFF.

The J gene is TRBJ2-1, the V gene TRBV5-1; 7 bases agree with TRBD2. This CDR3 comprises 15 residues. Germline CDR1 and CDR2: SGHRS and YFSETQ. V was pared by 1 base and J by 3 bases, with 4 bases of the junction left unmatched. Here the CDR3 DNA reads TGCGCCAGCAGCTTGCCCACGGGAGGCTACAATGAGCAGTTCTTC. Amino acid sequence: CASSLPTGGYNEQFF.

This chain uses TRBV28 with TRBJ1-2; D not certain. CDR1 is MDHEN, CDR2 SYDVKM, per germline. The CDR3 contains 16 residues. Trimming pared 5 bases from V and 0 bases from J, leaving 16 bases between. The DNA for the CDR3 is TGTGCCAGCAGTCGGGCTCTAGGACGTGCTAACTATGGCTACACCTTC. Translated, it gives CASSRALGRANYGYTF.

This sequence joins TRBV19 and TRBJ1-5; D is ambiguous. Germline values: CDR1 LNHDA, CDR2 SQIVND (reference sequence). V was trimmed by 0 bases and J by 2 bases, leaving 8 bases between them. The CDR3 loop spans 15 amino acids. In DNA, the CDR3 is TGTGCCAGTAGTATAGAGGGTAGAGGCAATCAGCCCCAGCATTTT. Encoded protein: CASSIEGRGNQPQHF.

This rearrangement joins TRBV6-5 to TRBJ2-2; D is uncertain. This CDR3 region has 13 residues. In germline, CDR1 is MNHEY, CDR2 SVGAGI. The V end was cut by 4 bases, the J end by 1 base, with 4 bases between. DNA of the CDR3: TGTGCCAGCAGTTTGTTGAACACCGGGGAGCTGTTTTTT. It specifies CASSLLNTGELFF.

This clone was recorded a few times. The V gene is TRBV19, the J gene TRBJ1-1; no definite D call. Looked up from germline, CDR1 is LNHDA and CDR2 is SQIVND (reference sequence). The CDR3 runs to 11 residues. The germline V and J ends were trimmed by 4 bases and 8 bases, with 8 bases remaining between them. The chain's CDR3 is CASSTQSEAFF. The CDR3 DNA reads as TGTGCCAGTAGTACCCAATCGGAAGCTTTCTTT. Full variable domain (remainder filled in from reference TRBV19 and TRBJ1-1): DGGITQSPKYLFRKEGQNVTLSCEQNLNHDAMYWYRQDPGQGLRLIYYSQIVNDFQKGDIAEGYSVSREKKESFPLTVTSAQKNPTAFYLCASSTQSEAFFGQGTRLTVV.

This clone was recorded once. The chain is built from TRBV28 and TRBJ1-1, with D tentatively TRBD1 (6 bases). The CDR3 runs 13 residues. The V and J ends lost 6 bases and 14 bases respectively, with 22 bases between them. Germline lookup yields CDR1 MDHEN and CDR2 SYDVKM. In DNA form, the CDR3 reads TGTGCCAGCAGACAACTTATGCGGGGGGCGGAGTTCTTT. This gives the protein CASRQLMRGAEFF.

This rearrangement joins TRBV4-1 to TRBJ1-2; TRBD1 matches at 10 bases. The CDR3 totals 20 residues. Germline-derived CDR1 and CDR2 are MGHRA and YSYEKL. Losses at the gene ends were 2 bases for V and 0 bases for J; bases not matched to a gene: 15. The CDR3 sequence is CASSQPPRGDRGSPNYGYTF. The CDR3 bases are TGCGCCAGCAGCCAACCCCCCCGAGGGGACAGGGGCTCCCCTAACTATGGCTACACCTTC.

The rearrangement uses TRBV7-2 and TRBJ2-3; D possibly corresponds to TRBD1 (6 bases). Germline-derived CDR1 and CDR2 are SGHTA and FQGNSA. This CDR3 is 15 amino acids long. V gave up 5 bases and J gave up 1 base, with 13 bases separating them. CDR3 sequence reads: CASSPRTVRTDTQYF. In DNA form, the CDR3 reads TGTGCCAGCAGCCCTCGGACAGTTCGCACAGATACGCAGTATTTT.

The chain couples TRBV18 to TRBJ2-3; D ambiguous. V was shortened by 0 bases and J by 0 bases, with 10 bases between the two germline ends. The germline V gene encodes CDR1 KGHSH and CDR2 LQKENI. The CDR3 runs to 16 residues. The chain's CDR3 is CASSPPDLLSTDTQYF. In nucleotides, the CDR3 is TGTGCCAGCTCACCACCGGACCTTCTTAGCACAGATACGCAGTATTTT.